Below, 5 T cell receptor beta chains from the same sample are listed, as sequenced in a study of cytomegalovirus exposure and HLA in healthy donors. Libraries were prepared by immunoSEQ multiplex PCR; TCRdb keeps only in-frame clonotypes and omits some of them. The repertoire holds more than 95,000 clones, with more than 70% as singletons. The source material was PBMCs. The receptors here all came from a man aged 18 to 30 in good health and CMV-seronegative.

CDR3 amino acids: CASSLSGGRSEAFF. DNA of the CDR3: TGCGCCAGCAGCTTGAGCGGGGGCAGGTCTGAAGCTTTCTTT. The V call is TRBV5-1, the J call TRBJ1-1, with D possibly matching TRBD1 (6 bases). Per the germline V gene, CDR1 is SGHRS and CDR2 is YFSETQ. Deletions cut 1 base from V and 6 bases from J, with 13 bases between. The CDR3 sequence is 14 residues long.

This chain connects TRBV4-1 to TRBJ1-2, with 8 bases matching TRBD1. CDR3 length: 16 residues. Germline trimming cut 0 bases from V and 2 bases from J; bases unmatched to any gene: 5. Germline V gene data show CDR1 as MGHRA and CDR2 as YSYEKL. The CDR3 DNA sequence: TGCGCCAGCAGCCAAGATTCGACAGGGGCGAACTATGGCTACACCTTC. Protein product: CASSQDSTGANYGYTF.

The chain carries TRBV7-2 and TRBJ1-3, with 8 bases fitting TRBD1. The CDR3 has 15 amino acids. The J segment lost 2 bases and the V segment lost 4 bases, leaving 4 bases of the junction unmatched. CDR1 is SGHTA, CDR2 FQGNSA, per germline. The CDR3, as DNA: TGTGCCAGCAGCTCCGGACAGGGAACTGGAAACACCATATATTTT. Translating it yields CASSSGQGTGNTIYF.

The chain is built from TRBV2 and TRBJ2-7; 8 bases align to TRBD2. Trimming removed 11 bases from V and 6 bases from J; junction bases left unmatched: 12. The CDR3 is 13 amino acids. CDR1 SNHLY and CDR2 FYNNEI come from the germline V gene. Here the CDR3 reads CALGLVMLGEQYF. The CDR3 bases are TGTGCCTTGGGACTAGTCATGCTTGGCGAGCAGTACTTC.

V usage is TRBV11-2 and J usage is TRBJ2-7; no clear D gene. Germline CDR1 reads SGHAT; CDR2 reads FQNNGV. Trimming stripped 0 bases from V and 3 bases from J, with 6 bases between. CDR3 size: 13 residues. The CDR3 coding sequence is TGTGCCAGCAGCTTAGAGTCCCACTACGAGCAGTACTTC. Its protein product is CASSLESHYEQYF.